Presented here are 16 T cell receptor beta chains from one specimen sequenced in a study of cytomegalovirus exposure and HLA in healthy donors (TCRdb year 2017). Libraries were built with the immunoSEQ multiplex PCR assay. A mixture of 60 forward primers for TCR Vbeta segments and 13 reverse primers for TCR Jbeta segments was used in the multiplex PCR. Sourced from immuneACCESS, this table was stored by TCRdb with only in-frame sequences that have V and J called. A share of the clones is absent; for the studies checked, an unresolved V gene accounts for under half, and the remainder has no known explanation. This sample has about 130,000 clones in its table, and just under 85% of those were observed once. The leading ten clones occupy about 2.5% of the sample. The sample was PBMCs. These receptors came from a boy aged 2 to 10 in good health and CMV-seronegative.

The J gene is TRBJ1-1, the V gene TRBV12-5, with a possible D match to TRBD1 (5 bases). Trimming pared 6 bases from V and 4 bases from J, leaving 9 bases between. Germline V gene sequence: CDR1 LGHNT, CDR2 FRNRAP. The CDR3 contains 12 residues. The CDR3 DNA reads TGTGCTAGTGGCACGGGGGGCACTGAAGCTTTCTTT. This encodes CASGTGGTEAFF.

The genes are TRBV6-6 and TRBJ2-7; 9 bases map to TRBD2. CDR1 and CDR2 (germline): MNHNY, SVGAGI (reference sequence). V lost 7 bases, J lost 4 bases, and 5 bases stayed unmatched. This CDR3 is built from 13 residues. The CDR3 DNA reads TGTGCCAGCACCGACGGACTAGCGTACGAGCAGTACGTC. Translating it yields CASTDGLAYEQYV.

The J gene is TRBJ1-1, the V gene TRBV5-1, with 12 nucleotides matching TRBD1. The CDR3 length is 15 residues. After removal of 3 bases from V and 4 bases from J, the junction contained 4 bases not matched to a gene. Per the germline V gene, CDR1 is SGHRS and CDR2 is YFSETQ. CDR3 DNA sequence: TGCGCCAGCAGCTGGGGACAGGGGGCGGCCACTGAAGCTTTCTTT. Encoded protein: CASSWGQGAATEAFF.

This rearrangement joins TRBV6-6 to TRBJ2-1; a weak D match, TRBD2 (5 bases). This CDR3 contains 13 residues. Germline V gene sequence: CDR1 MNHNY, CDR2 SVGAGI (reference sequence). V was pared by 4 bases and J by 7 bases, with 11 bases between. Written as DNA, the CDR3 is TGTGCCAGCAGTTGGTTAGCGTTAAATGAGCAGTTCTTC. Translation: CASSWLALNEQFF.

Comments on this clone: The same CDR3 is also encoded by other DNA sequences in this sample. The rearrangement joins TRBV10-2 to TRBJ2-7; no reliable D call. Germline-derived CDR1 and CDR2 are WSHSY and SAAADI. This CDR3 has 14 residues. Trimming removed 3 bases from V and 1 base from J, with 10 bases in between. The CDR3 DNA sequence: TGCGCCAGCAGTGACCCACACGGGTCCTACGAGCAGTACGTC. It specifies CASSDPHGSYEQYV.

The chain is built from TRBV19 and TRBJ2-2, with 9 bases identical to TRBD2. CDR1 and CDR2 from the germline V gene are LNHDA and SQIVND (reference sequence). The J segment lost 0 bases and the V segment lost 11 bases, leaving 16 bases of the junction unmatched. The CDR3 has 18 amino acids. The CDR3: CAGTPAGGTFANTGELFF. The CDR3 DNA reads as TGTGCCGGTACCCCAGCGGGGGGAACCTTCGCGAACACCGGGGAGCTGTTTTTT. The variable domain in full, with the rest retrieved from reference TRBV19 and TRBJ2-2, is DGGITQSPKYLFRKEGQNVTLSCEQNLNHDAMYWYRQDPGQGLRLIYYSQIVNDFQKGDIAEGYSVSREKKESFPLTVTSAQKNPTAFYLCAGTPAGGTFANTGELFFGEGSRLTVL.

The CDR3 spells CASSPPAGDVRYTF. CDR3 DNA: TGTGCCAGCTCACCACCGGCAGGGGACGTGCGCTACACCTTC. The genes are TRBV18 and TRBJ1-2, with a weak D call TRBD1 (6 bases). This CDR3 is built from 14 residues. The V and J ends lost 0 bases and 9 bases respectively, with 14 bases between them. CDR1 is KGHSH, CDR2 LQKENI, per germline. Full variable domain (remainder filled in from reference TRBV18 and TRBJ1-2): NAGVMQNPRHLVRRRGQEARLRCSPMKGHSHVYWYRQLPEEGLKFMVYLQKENIIDESGMPKERFSAEFPKEGPSILRIQQVVRGDSAAYFCASSPPAGDVRYTFGSGTRLTVV.

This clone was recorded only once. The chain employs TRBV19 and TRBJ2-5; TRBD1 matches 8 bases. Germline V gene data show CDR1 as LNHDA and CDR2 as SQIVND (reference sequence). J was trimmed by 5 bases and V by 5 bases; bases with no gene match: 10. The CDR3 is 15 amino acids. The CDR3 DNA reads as TGTGCCAGTAGTTCAAGCCAAGGACAGGGCGAGACCCAGTACTTC. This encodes CASSSSQGQGETQYF. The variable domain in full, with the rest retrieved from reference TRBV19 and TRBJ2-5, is DGGITQSPKYLFRKEGQNVTLSCEQNLNHDAMYWYRQDPGQGLRLIYYSQIVNDFQKGDIAEGYSVSREKKESFPLTVTSAQKNPTAFYLCASSSSQGQGETQYFGPGTRLLVL.

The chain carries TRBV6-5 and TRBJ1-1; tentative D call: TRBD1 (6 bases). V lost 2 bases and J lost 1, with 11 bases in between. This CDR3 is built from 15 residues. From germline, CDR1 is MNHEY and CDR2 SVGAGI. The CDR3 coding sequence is TGTGCCAGCAGTTACAGGGGGATCAAGAACACTGAAGCTTTCTTT. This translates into CASSYRGIKNTEAFF.

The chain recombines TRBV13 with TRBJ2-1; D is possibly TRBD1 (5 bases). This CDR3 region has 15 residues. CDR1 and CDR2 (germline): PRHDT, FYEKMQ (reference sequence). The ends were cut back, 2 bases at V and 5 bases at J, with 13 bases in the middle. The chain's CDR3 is CASSLYQQGHNEQFF. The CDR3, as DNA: TGTGCCAGCAGCTTATACCAGCAGGGCCACAATGAGCAGTTCTTC.

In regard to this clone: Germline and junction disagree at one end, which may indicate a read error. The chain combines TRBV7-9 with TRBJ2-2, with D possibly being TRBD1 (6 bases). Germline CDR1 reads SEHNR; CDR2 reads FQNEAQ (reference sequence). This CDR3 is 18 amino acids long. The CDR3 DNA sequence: TGTTCCAGCACCCCACCCCCCCTACAGGGCGCTACAACCGGGGAGCTGTTTTTT. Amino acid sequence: CSSTPPPLQGATTGELFF.

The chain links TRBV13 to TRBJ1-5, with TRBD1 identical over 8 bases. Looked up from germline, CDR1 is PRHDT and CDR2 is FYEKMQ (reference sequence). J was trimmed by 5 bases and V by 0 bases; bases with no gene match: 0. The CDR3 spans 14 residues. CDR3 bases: TGTGCCAGCAGCTTAGGACAGGGGGATCAGCCCCAGCATTTT. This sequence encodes CASSLGQGDQPQHF.

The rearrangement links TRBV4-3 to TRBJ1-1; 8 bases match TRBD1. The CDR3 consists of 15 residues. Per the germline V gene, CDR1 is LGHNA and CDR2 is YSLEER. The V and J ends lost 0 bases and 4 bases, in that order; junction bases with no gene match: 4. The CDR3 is CASSQDRGLGTEAFF. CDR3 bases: TGCGCCAGCAGCCAAGACAGGGGGCTGGGCACTGAAGCTTTCTTT.

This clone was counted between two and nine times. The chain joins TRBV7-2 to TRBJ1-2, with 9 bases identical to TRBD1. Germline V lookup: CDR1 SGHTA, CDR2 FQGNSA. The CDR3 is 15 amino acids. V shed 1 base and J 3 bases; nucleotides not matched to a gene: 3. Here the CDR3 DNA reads TGTGCCAGCAGCTTAGAGGACAGGGGTTACTATGGCTACACCTTC. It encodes CASSLEDRGYYGYTF. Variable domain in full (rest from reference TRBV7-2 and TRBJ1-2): GAGVSQSPSNKVTEKGKDVELRCDPISGHTALYWYRQSLGQGLEFLIYFQGNSAPDKSGLPSDRFSAERTGGSVSTLTIQRTQQEDSAVYLCASSLEDRGYYGYTFGSGTRLTVV.

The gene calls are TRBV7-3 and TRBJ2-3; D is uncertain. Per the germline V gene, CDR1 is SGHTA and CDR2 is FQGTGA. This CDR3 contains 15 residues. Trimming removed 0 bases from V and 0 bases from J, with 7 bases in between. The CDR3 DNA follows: TGTGCCAGCAGCTTAACTGCGGCTAGCACAGATACGCAGTATTTT. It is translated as CASSLTAASTDTQYF.

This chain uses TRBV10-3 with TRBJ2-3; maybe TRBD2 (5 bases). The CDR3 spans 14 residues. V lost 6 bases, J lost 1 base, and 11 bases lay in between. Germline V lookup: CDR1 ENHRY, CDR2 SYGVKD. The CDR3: CAIRDSDRTDTQYF. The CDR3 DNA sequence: TGTGCCATCAGGGATAGCGACCGCACAGATACGCAGTATTTT.